The 3 T cell receptor beta chains below come from one sample, sequenced in a study of T cells in Graves' hyperthyroidism and ophthalmopathy. Regions amplified from RNA transcripts were the TCR beta CDR3 regions. The HTBI set primed first-round TCR CDR3 RT-PCR. TCRdb itself ran the multiplex PCR reads through MiXCR, one entry per CDR3 protein. The sample contains about 570,000 distinct CDR3 sequences, roughly 46% of which appear only once. Source material: peripheral blood or thyroid tissue (not recorded which). The receptors stem from an adult woman with Graves' disease, either hyperthyroidism or ophthalmopathy (not recorded which).

This chain links TRBV18 with TRBJ2-2; maybe TRBD2 (5 bases). CDR3 size: 16 residues. Germline CDR1 reads KGHSH; CDR2 reads LQKENI. V lost 3 bases to trimming and J lost 3 bases, with 14 bases between them. In nucleotides, the CDR3 is TGTGCCAGCTCACCTTTCTCTAACGGGGACACCGGGGAGCTGTTTTTT. It translates to CASSPFSNGDTGELFF.

This clonotype was counted at least ten times. The chain couples TRBV2 to TRBJ1-4; maybe TRBD1 (5 bases). Germline V CDR1 and CDR2: SNHLY, FYNNEI. Trimming pared 5 bases from V and 2 bases from J, leaving 9 bases between. The CDR3 sequence is 14 residues long. CDR3 residues: CASSQTVTNEKLFF. DNA for the CDR3: TGTGCCAGCAGTCAGACAGTCACTAATGAAAAACTGTTTTTT.

In the case of this clonotype: No DNA is shown, since the ends of the CDR3 on it are uncertain; the CDR3 is the one TCRdb lists. This chain's CDR3 is CCASSQRLVRETQYF. V and J are TRBV29-1 and TRBJ2-5; the table assigns TRBD2, which was not confirmed against the DNA. From its first to its last residue, the CDR3 has 15 amino acids. Germline-derived CDR1 and CDR2 are SQVTM and ANQGSEA.